The 14 T cell receptor beta chains below were found in one sample sequenced in a study of blood T cell repertoires in COVID-19. Assay: immunoSEQ multiplex PCR; the TCRdb copy retains only in-frame clones and omits some. The sample carries under 110,000 clones, 71% recorded once. The specimen was peripheral blood. The receptors derive from a human donor with acute or convalescent COVID-19. The donor label of this sample is uncertain.

Concerning this clone: Other nucleotide sequences in the sample specify the same CDR3. V usage is TRBV4-1 and J usage is TRBJ1-5; D unresolved. CDR3 length: 14 residues. Trimming left V 4 bases short and J 2 bases short, with 9 bases between. Germline CDR1 is MGHRA and CDR2 is YSYEKL. CDR3 in DNA: TGCGCCAGCAGCCCCCGAGAGGGCAATCAGCCCCAGCATTTT. Its translation: CASSPREGNQPQHF.

V gene TRBV3-1 (or the pseudogene TRBV3-2) combines with J gene TRBJ2-7; 11 bases match TRBD1. With V trimmed by 4 bases and J by 2 bases, 10 bases remained unmatched. Looked up from germline, CDR1 is LGHDT and CDR2 is YNNKEL (reference sequence). The CDR3 totals 17 residues. CDR3 loop: CASSLGLPGQGAYEQYF. The CDR3 DNA sequence: TGTGCCAGCAGCCTGGGACTACCGGGACAGGGGGCCTACGAGCAGTACTTC.

J is TRBJ2-1 and V is TRBV28, with 7 bases fitting TRBD1. The germline CDR1 and CDR2 sequences are MDHEN and SYDVKM. The CDR3 has 15 residues. J lost 0 bases, V lost 2 bases, and 1 base had no gene match. CDR3 sequence reads: CASSLAGGSYNEQFF. The CDR3 DNA follows: TGTGCCAGCAGTTTAGCAGGGGGCTCCTACAATGAGCAGTTCTTC.

The gene calls are TRBV12-5 and TRBJ2-3, with 9 nucleotides matching TRBD2. The CDR3 sequence is 13 residues long. Germline assignment: CDR1 LGHNT and CDR2 FRNRAP. With 7 bases clipped from V and 7 bases from J, the junction kept 6 bases outside the gene matches. The CDR3 here is CASAAGGHYTQYF. CDR3 sequence (DNA): TGTGCTAGTGCGGCGGGGGGGCACTATACGCAGTATTTT.

The V and J genes are TRBV24-1 and TRBJ1-5; D uncertain. The ends were cut back, 6 bases at V and 6 bases at J, with 8 bases in the middle. Per germline, CDR1 KGHDR and CDR2 SFDVKD. The CDR3 loop spans 12 amino acids. The CDR3 DNA is TGTGCCACCAGTCGGGGTACTCAGCCCCAGCATTTT. It encodes CATSRGTQPQHF.

The V gene is TRBV15, the J gene TRBJ2-7; 9 bases agree with TRBD1. The CDR3 sequence is 14 residues long. CDR1 is LNHNV and CDR2 is YYDKDF in the germline V gene (reference sequence). V shed 1 base and J 4 bases; nucleotides not matched to a gene: 2. CDR3 coding DNA: TGTGCCACCAGCAGAGGCGACAGGGGGTACGAGCAGTACTTC. As protein: CATSRGDRGYEQYF.

DNA of the CDR3: TGTGCCAGCACAGTGAGTACAGGGGGAGAGACCCAGTACTTC. Translated: CASTVSTGGETQYF. The chain uses TRBV25-1 and TRBJ2-5; TRBD1 agrees at 8 bases. The CDR3 covers 14 residues. Per the germline V gene, CDR1 is MGHDK and CDR2 is SYGVNS. V dropped 7 bases and J dropped 4; count of bases not matched to a gene: 8. Variable domain in full (rest from reference TRBV25-1 and TRBJ2-5): EADIYQTPRYLVIGTGKKITLECSQTMGHDKMYWYQQDPGMELHLIHYSYGVNSTEKGDLSSESTVSRIRTEHFPLTLESARPSHTSQYLCASTVSTGGETQYFGPGTRLLVL.

This clone was observed a few times. The chain recombines TRBV6-1 with TRBJ1-4; D possibly corresponds to TRBD1 (6 bases). The CDR3 runs 16 residues. V was shortened by 2 bases and J by 8 bases, with 18 bases between the two germline ends. Germline V gene lookup returns CDR1 MNHNS and CDR2 SASEGT. CDR3 nucleotide sequence: TGTGCCAGCAGTGAAAAAAACAGGGCAGGGAGAGAAAAACTGTTTTTT. Translation: CASSEKNRAGREKLFF.

The chain recombines TRBV12-3 or TRBV12-4 with TRBJ1-2, with a possible D match to TRBD1 (6 bases). V dropped 5 bases and J dropped 3 bases, with 10 bases sitting between them. This CDR3 comprises 13 residues. CDR3 sequence: CASSGGADYGYTF. CDR3 nucleotides: TGTGCCAGCAGTGGGGGGGCGGACTATGGCTACACCTTC.

The chain has TRBV10-2 and TRBJ2-7; TRBD1 is a possible D gene (5 bases). Germline CDR1 is WSHSY and CDR2 is SAAADI. The CDR3 contains 14 residues. V lost 1 base and J 4 bases, leaving 11 bases between the germline ends. CDR3 residues: CASSELTARYEQYV. The CDR3 DNA reads TGCGCCAGCAGTGAGTTGACAGCGAGGTACGAGCAGTACGTC.

The V gene is TRBV6-5, the J gene TRBJ2-5; D is perhaps TRBD1 (5 bases). The CDR3 has 14 amino acids. Between the trimmed V and J ends, which lost 2 bases and 3 bases, there was a span of 10 bases. The germline V gene has CDR1 MNHEY and CDR2 SVGAGI. The DNA of the CDR3 is TGTGCCAGCAGTTACGGGCCAGGGAAAGAGACCCAGTACTTC. This gives the protein CASSYGPGKETQYF.

This clone was seen only once. V gene TRBV2 combines with J gene TRBJ1-3, with unresolved D. The germline V gene encodes CDR1 SNHLY and CDR2 FYNNEI. This CDR3 is built from 13 residues. The ends were cut back, 3 bases at V and 4 bases at J, with 7 bases in the middle. This chain's CDR3 is CASSEQQGNTIYF. The CDR3 region has the DNA TGTGCCAGCAGTGAGCAACAGGGAAACACCATATATTTT. Full variable domain (missing parts from reference TRBV2 and TRBJ1-3): EPEVTQTPSHQVTQMGQEVILRCVPISNHLYFYWYRQILGQKVEFLVSFYNNEISEKSEIFDDQFSVERPDGSNFTLKIRSTKLEDSAMYFCASSEQQGNTIYFGEGSWLTVV.

The gene calls are TRBV5-4 and TRBJ2-3, with 10 bases matching TRBD2. Germline loops: CDR1 SGHNT, CDR2 YYREEE (reference sequence). This CDR3 comprises 18 residues. Losses at the gene ends were 0 bases for V and 0 bases for J; bases not matched to a gene: 7. CDR3: CASSLATSGSSSTDTQYF. CDR3 sequence (DNA): TGTGCCAGCAGCTTGGCGACTAGCGGGTCAAGTAGCACAGATACGCAGTATTTT. Together with reference TRBV5-4 and TRBJ2-3, the CDR3 gives the full variable domain: ETGVTQSPTHLIKTRGQQVTLRCSSQSGHNTVSWYQQALGQGPQFIFQYYREEENGRGNFPPRFSGLQFPNYSSELNVNALELDDSALYLCASSLATSGSSSTDTQYFGPGTRLTVL.

The sample holds a few counts of this clone. The chain has TRBV7-6 and TRBJ2-5; 8 bases are a match to TRBD1. Germline V gene lookup returns CDR1 SGHVS and CDR2 FNYEAQ. V was pared by 5 bases and J by 4 bases, with 6 bases of the junction left unmatched. CDR3 size: 14 residues. This CDR3 reads CASSRSRGRETQYF. DNA for the CDR3: TGTGCCAGCAGCCGGAGCAGGGGGCGAGAGACCCAGTACTTC.